This T cell receptor beta chain was captured by sequencing in a study of cytomegalovirus exposure and HLA in healthy donors. A multiplex PCR was run with 60 Vbeta primers and 13 Jbeta primers. Clones were sequenced by immunoSEQ multiplex PCR, and TCRdb holds only the in-frame ones, with some missing. Of 150,000 to 200,000 clones listed, over 65% are singletons. For this clone: What it binds is unknown.

V shed 4 bases and J shed 5 bases, with 11 bases lying between them. Germline V gives CDR1 MNHNS, CDR2 SASEGT. The CDR3 runs to 14 residues. Study-level findings and limits: The study dropped some indistinguishable V segments, TRBV6-2 and TRBV6-3 among them. Common viral pathogens were later found to be apparently linked to several of the most significant clusters. A few chains tied to CMV proved CMV antigen-specific in vitro. Later analysis associated a missense DCLRE1C variant with TCR beta V- and J-gene trimming.

The chain joins TRBV6-1 to TRBJ2-2; no definite D call. Sequences were obtained from PBMCs. This receptor was obtained from a middle-aged man in good health and CMV-seropositive. The CDR3: CASSADEETGELFF. In DNA form, the CDR3 reads TGTGCCAGCAGTGCGGATGAGGAGACCGGGGAGCTGTTTTTT.